The clone carrying this T cell receptor beta chain was detected ten times or more. Its antigen is as yet unknown. This sample is drawn from a study of T cells in Graves' hyperthyroidism and ophthalmopathy. Study background: Blood from the periphery was taken at initial diagnosis, before any treatment. Study results and caveats: The model identified upcoming ophthalmopathy a median approximately six months ahead of onset.

From RNA transcripts, TCR beta CDR3 regions were amplified. The HTBI primer set was used in a first-round RT-PCR of the TCR CDR3. TCRdb used MiXCR to reprocess the multiplex PCR reads, holding one entry per CDR3 protein. Of about 360,000 distinct CDR3 sequences in the sample, around 13% were seen once. Patients aged 18 to 65 had newly diagnosed hyperthyroidism of under 2 months' duration. The V gene end was trimmed by 4 bases and the J gene end by 5 bases; junction bases not matched to a gene: 16. This CDR3 is built from 18 residues. The specimen sequenced was blood. This rearrangement joins TRBV12-3 or TRBV12-4 to TRBJ2-5; 10 bases are shared with TRBD2. The receptor was derived from a woman aged 18-29 years with Graves' hyperthyroidism. The CDR3 DNA sequence: TGTGCCAGCAGTTGGGGTGGGGGTTCTAGCGGGAGTATGGAGACCCAGTACTTC. Residues: CASSWGGGSSGSMETQYF.